Presented here are 31 T cell receptor beta chains from one specimen sequenced in a study of CD8+ T cells in alopecia areata. Sequencing templates came from extracted RNA that was reverse transcribed into cDNA. Using immunoSEQ multiplex PCR, the repertoire was profiled, and TCRdb retains in-frame clones only, with some absent. The sample records 110,000 to 150,000 clones, roughly four fifths being singletons. Treatment: oral pan-JAK inhibitor, 5-10 mg twice daily. The specimen comprised CD8+ T cells sorted from blood, sampled at week 4, from a patient treated with tofacitinib. The receptors come from a human donor with alopecia areata.

The chain links TRBV4-1 to TRBJ1-4; D is uncertain. The CDR3 contains 17 residues. Germline lookup yields CDR1 MGHRA and CDR2 YSYEKL. The ends were cut back, 1 base at V and 8 bases at J, with 20 bases in the middle. The DNA of the CDR3 is TGCGCCAGCAGCCAAGTATGGATCGGAGATCGGGGAGAAAAACTGTTTTTT. Residues: CASSQVWIGDRGEKLFF.

The rearrangement links TRBV10-3 to TRBJ2-5; either TRBD1 or TRBD2 may fit D (6 bases each). The CDR3 consists of 14 residues. Germline V gene data show CDR1 as ENHRY and CDR2 as SYGVKD. Trimming shortened V by 7 bases and J by 2 bases, and 14 bases separated the two germline ends. CDR3 loop: CAIKAGHVQETQYF. Written as DNA, the CDR3 is TGTGCCATCAAGGCGGGACATGTACAAGAGACCCAGTACTTC.

The CDR3 is CASSSLTSGGYQETQYF. CDR3 DNA sequence: TGTGCCAGCAGCTCACTGACTAGCGGGGGGTACCAAGAGACCCAGTACTTC. The chain couples TRBV5-6 to TRBJ2-5, with TRBD2 matching 13 bases. Trimming removed 3 bases from V and 0 bases from J; junction bases left unmatched: 5. This CDR3 contains 17 residues. Germline CDR1 SGHDT, CDR2 YYEEEE.

The CDR3 bases are TGCGCCAGCAGCCAAATACATGGAGGGCGTCCGGACGGGGAGCTGTTTTTT. Its protein is CASSQIHGGRPDGELFF. The rearrangement uses TRBV4-3 and TRBJ2-2; D is possibly TRBD2 (6 bases). Germline V gives CDR1 LGHNA, CDR2 YSLEER. The length of the CDR3 is 17 residues. V lost 2 bases and J 7 bases, leaving 20 bases between the germline ends.

This chain joins TRBV7-9 and TRBJ2-7; D ambiguous. This CDR3 is 11 amino acids long. V lost 4 bases and J lost 3, with 4 bases in between. Germline-derived CDR1 and CDR2 are SEHNR and FQNEAQ (reference sequence). The CDR3 reads CASSYDYEQYF. Here the CDR3 DNA reads TGTGCCAGCAGCTACGACTACGAGCAGTACTTC.

The V gene is TRBV15, the J gene TRBJ1-4, with D hard to call. CDR3 length: 14 residues. The germline V and J ends were trimmed by 5 bases and 2 bases, with 9 bases remaining between them. Germline CDR1 LNHNV, CDR2 YYDKDF (reference sequence). CDR3 nucleotides: TGTGCCACCAGCGGGGAACTTACTAATGAAAAACTGTTTTTT. Translating it yields CATSGELTNEKLFF.

The V and J genes are TRBV5-6 and TRBJ1-5; 8 bases fit TRBD1. The CDR3 runs to 14 residues. The V gene end was trimmed by 4 bases and the J gene end by 4 bases; junction bases not matched to a gene: 4. The germline V gene has CDR1 SGHDT and CDR2 YYEEEE. DNA for the CDR3: TGTGCCAGCAGCATGACAGGGGTTAATCAGCCCCAGCATTTT. Amino acids: CASSMTGVNQPQHF.

V gene TRBV30 combines with J gene TRBJ2-1; D may be TRBD1 or TRBD2 (5 bases each). V was shortened by 8 bases and J by 8 bases, with 25 bases between the two germline ends. The CDR3 covers 15 residues. Germline CDR1 reads GTSNPN; CDR2 reads SVGIG (reference sequence). Here the CDR3 DNA reads TGTGCCAGCGCTTATGAGAGGGGTGGGTGGGATGAGCAGTTCTTC. Translation gives CASAYERGGWDEQFF.

CDR3 loop: CASSHTVGGLTYEQYF. For the CDR3, the DNA is TGTGCCAGCAGCCACACGGTAGGGGGCCTAACCTACGAGCAGTACTTC. This sequence joins TRBV14 and TRBJ2-7; TRBD1 agrees at 7 bases. The CDR3 is 16 amino acids. Trimming at V came to 3 bases and at J to 2 bases, leaving 10 bases not matched to a gene. Germline CDR1 is SGHDN and CDR2 is FVKESK.

The chain combines TRBV19 with TRBJ1-1, with D unclear. This CDR3 region has 12 residues. Per the germline V gene, CDR1 is LNHDA and CDR2 is SQIVND (reference sequence). Trimming removed 3 bases at V and 11 bases at J, with 13 bases between. In DNA, the CDR3 is TGTGCCAGTAGTATCGGTTCCGGGGAGGCTTTCTTT. It translates to CASSIGSGEAFF.

This rearrangement joins TRBV4-1 to TRBJ2-5, with TRBD2 matching 9 bases. CDR1 and CDR2 from the germline V gene are MGHRA and YSYEKL. The junction had 5 bases not matched to a gene; V was cut back by 0 bases and J by 3 bases. This CDR3 has 16 amino acids. CDR3 DNA sequence: TGCGCCAGCAGCCAAGATCCAGCGGGGGGCGAAGAGACCCAGTACTTC. Translating it yields CASSQDPAGGEETQYF.

The V gene is TRBV2, the J gene TRBJ2-7; either TRBD1 or TRBD2 may fit D (6 bases each). Germline CDR1 reads SNHLY; CDR2 reads FYNNEI. V was shortened by 2 bases and J by 2 bases, with 10 bases between the two germline ends. The CDR3 loop spans 14 amino acids. CDR3 in amino acids: CASSETGRTYEQYF. CDR3 sequence (DNA): TGTGCCAGCAGTGAAACAGGGAGGACCTACGAGCAGTACTTC.

V and J are TRBV7-3 and TRBJ1-5; D is unclear. V was cut by 5 bases and J by 0 bases, with 14 bases left in between. CDR3 length equals 16 residues. Germline assignment: CDR1 SGHTA and CDR2 FQGTGA. The CDR3 region is CASSPSRQYSNQPQHF. CDR3 DNA: TGTGCCAGCAGCCCTTCTCGGCAGTATAGCAATCAGCCCCAGCATTTT.

The chain links TRBV2 to TRBJ2-3, with 7 positions matching TRBD2. This CDR3 region has 14 residues. The junction had 4 bases not matched to a gene; V was cut back by 3 bases and J by 4 bases. Germline V gene sequence: CDR1 SNHLY, CDR2 FYNNEI. For the CDR3, the DNA is TGTGCCAGCAGTGAGGCGGGGGAACCAGATACGCAGTATTTT. Its translation: CASSEAGEPDTQYF.

This rearrangement joins TRBV11-2 to TRBJ2-5; no clear D. Between the trimmed V and J ends, which lost 5 bases and 5 bases, there was a span of 9 bases. The CDR3 totals 12 residues. Germline lookup yields CDR1 SGHAT and CDR2 FQNNGV. The CDR3: CASSPSDETQYF. The CDR3 DNA reads TGTGCCAGCAGCCCCTCCGATGAGACCCAGTACTTC.

The rearrangement links TRBV4-3 to TRBJ2-3; D gene unclear. The V end lost 0 bases, the J end lost 1 base, and 8 bases lay between the germline ends. CDR1 is LGHNA, CDR2 YSLEER, per germline. This CDR3 region has 15 residues. DNA of the CDR3: TGCGCCAGCAGCCAAGATAGGACGGGCACAGATACGCAGTATTTT. This encodes CASSQDRTGTDTQYF.

The chain carries TRBV11-3 and TRBJ2-7; no definite D call. Germline V gene sequence: CDR1 SGHNT, CDR2 YENEEA. The CDR3 has 18 residues. V gave up 5 bases and J gave up 2 bases, with 25 bases separating them. The DNA of the CDR3 is TGTGCCAGCAGCCGCGTCGGAATTTCGGTGCCTGAAACCTACGAGCAGTACTTC. Protein product: CASSRVGISVPETYEQYF.

The genes are TRBV12-5 and TRBJ1-1; D call uncertain. The CDR3 consists of 12 residues. Deletions cut 3 bases from V and 3 bases from J, with 5 bases between. Germline CDR1 is LGHNT and CDR2 is FRNRAP. CDR3 sequence: CASGFGYTEAFF. CDR3 sequence (DNA): TGTGCTAGTGGTTTTGGGTACACTGAAGCTTTCTTT.

V is TRBV29-1 and J is TRBJ2-1; 8 positions match TRBD2. Unmatched junction bases numbered 12, after V lost 0 bases and J lost 5 bases. The CDR3 is 17 amino acids. Germline CDR1 and CDR2: SQVTM and ANQGSEA. The CDR3 protein is CSVEDGSLAGRDNEQFF. The CDR3 nucleotides read TGCAGCGTTGAAGATGGAAGCCTAGCGGGCCGCGACAATGAGCAGTTCTTC.

V usage is TRBV9 and J usage is TRBJ2-5; possible D gene TRBD2, 5 bases. The length of the CDR3 is 15 residues. The germline CDR1 and CDR2 sequences are SGDLS and YYNGEE. The V and J ends lost 0 bases and 4 bases respectively, with 13 bases between them. The CDR3 DNA sequence: TGTGCCAGCAGCGTAGCGGGGTCATGGGGAGAGACCCAGTACTTC. Translation gives CASSVAGSWGETQYF.

This chain uses TRBV7-9 with TRBJ2-5; 7 bases line up with TRBD1. This CDR3 contains 14 residues. After removal of 2 bases from V and 3 bases from J, the junction contained 3 bases not matched to a gene. The germline V gene encodes CDR1 SEHNR and CDR2 FQNEAQ (reference sequence). DNA of the CDR3: TGTGCCAGCAGCTTAAGCCAGGGGGAAGAGACCCAGTACTTC. It yields the protein CASSLSQGEETQYF.

J is TRBJ2-3 and V is TRBV2, with 9 bases lining up with TRBD2. V shed 9 bases and J 4 bases; nucleotides not matched to a gene: 11. Germline V gives CDR1 SNHLY, CDR2 FYNNEI. The CDR3 is 15 residues long. This CDR3 reads CARTPRGGHADTQYF. CDR3 coding DNA: TGTGCCAGAACCCCGCGGGGGGGCCACGCAGATACGCAGTATTTT.

This clone was detected a few times. The chain joins TRBV7-9 to TRBJ2-7, with TRBD1 as a possible D gene (5 bases). Germline V gives CDR1 SEHNR, CDR2 FQNEAQ (reference sequence). The CDR3 is 12 amino acids. V lost 5 bases and J 4 bases, leaving 9 bases between the germline ends. The DNA of the CDR3 is TGTGCCAGCAGCCCCAGGGATTACGAGCAGTACTTC. Protein product: CASSPRDYEQYF.

The chain couples TRBV27 to TRBJ1-5; tentatively, D is TRBD1 (5 bases). The V gene's germline CDR1 is MNHEY and CDR2 SMNVEV (reference sequence). V was trimmed by 4 bases and J by 1 base, leaving 14 bases between them. There are 16 residues in the CDR3. The CDR3 DNA reads as TGTGCCAGCAGTTCAGGGTTCGACGGGAGCAATCAGCCCCAGCATTTT. The encoded protein is CASSSGFDGSNQPQHF.

The chain is built from TRBV6-5 and TRBJ2-5; TRBD2 is a possible D gene (6 bases). Germline V gene sequence: CDR1 MNHEY, CDR2 SVGAGI. The V and J ends lost 6 bases and 4 bases respectively, with 18 bases between them. The CDR3 runs to 15 residues. The CDR3 loop reads CASSPFAGRGETQYF. DNA of the CDR3: TGTGCCAGCAGCCCATTTGCGGGGCGGGGAGAGACCCAGTACTTC.

The gene calls are TRBV30 and TRBJ1-1; D unclear. The CDR3 runs to 14 residues. V was shortened by 0 bases and J by 4 bases, with 12 bases between the two germline ends. In germline, CDR1 is GTSNPN, CDR2 SVGIG (reference sequence). CDR3 sequence reads: CAWSVHTGSTEAFF. Here the CDR3 DNA reads TGTGCCTGGAGTGTACATACGGGGAGCACTGAAGCTTTCTTT.

This rearrangement joins TRBV5-1 to TRBJ2-7; perhaps TRBD2 as D (5 bases). Germline CDR1 is SGHRS and CDR2 is YFSETQ. The V gene lost 5 bases and the J gene lost 0 bases, with 12 bases spanning the gap. The CDR3 is 14 residues long. CDR3 residues: CASRLRETSYEQYF. The CDR3 bases are TGCGCCAGCAGGTTGAGGGAAACCTCCTACGAGCAGTACTTC.

V usage is TRBV19 and J usage is TRBJ1-5; no clear D gene. Germline loops: CDR1 LNHDA, CDR2 SQIVND (reference sequence). V lost 3 bases and J 4 bases, leaving 7 bases between the germline ends. CDR3 length: 13 residues. The CDR3, as DNA: TGTGCCAGTAGTATGACACAGAATCAGCCCCAGCATTTT. Protein product: CASSMTQNQPQHF.

The V call is TRBV7-2, the J call TRBJ1-6, with 8 bases that match TRBD1. The CDR3 loop spans 15 amino acids. Germline V CDR1 and CDR2: SGHTA, FQGNSA. V lost 5 bases and J lost 8; bases outside the gene matches: 8. The CDR3 DNA follows: TGTGCCAGCAGCCTAGGACAGGGCCTGGATTCACCCCTCCACTTT. The encoded protein is CASSLGQGLDSPLHF.

V gene TRBV4-1 combines with J gene TRBJ1-2; a possible D gene is TRBD1 (5 bases). This CDR3 has 14 residues. Trimming left V 4 bases short and J 2 bases short, with 11 bases between. Per germline, CDR1 MGHRA and CDR2 YSYEKL. The CDR3 DNA reads TGCGCCAGCAGCCCATTGACAGAAAACTATGGCTACACCTTC. It codes for CASSPLTENYGYTF.

The CDR3 loop reads CASSRTVNQPQHF. CDR3 DNA sequence: TGTGCCAGCAGCCGGACAGTAAATCAGCCCCAGCATTTT. The chain employs TRBV7-9 and TRBJ1-5; D might be TRBD1 (6 bases). The CDR3 loop spans 13 amino acids. Germline V gene sequence: CDR1 SEHNR, CDR2 FQNEAQ (reference sequence). V lost 5 bases to trimming and J lost 4 bases, with 9 bases between them.